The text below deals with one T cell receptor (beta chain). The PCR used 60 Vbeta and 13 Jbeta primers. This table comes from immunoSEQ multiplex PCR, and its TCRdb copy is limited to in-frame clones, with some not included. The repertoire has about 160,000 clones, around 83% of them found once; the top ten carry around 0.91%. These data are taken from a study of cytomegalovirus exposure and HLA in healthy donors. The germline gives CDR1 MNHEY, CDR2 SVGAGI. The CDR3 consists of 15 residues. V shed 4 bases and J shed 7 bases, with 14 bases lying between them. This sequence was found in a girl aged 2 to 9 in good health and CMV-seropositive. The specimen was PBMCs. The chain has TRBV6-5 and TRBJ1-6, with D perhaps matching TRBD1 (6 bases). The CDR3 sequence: CASSWGPLPNSPLHF. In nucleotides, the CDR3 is TGTGCCAGCAGTTGGGGGCCCCTCCCGAATTCACCCCTCCACTTT.